These 15 T cell receptor beta chains were all obtained from the same sample, sequenced in a study of blood T cell repertoires in COVID-19. Libraries were prepared by immunoSEQ multiplex PCR; TCRdb keeps only in-frame clonotypes and omits some of them. The data hold around 240,000 clones, with 70% to 90% observed a single time. The material sequenced was PBMCs or T cells enriched from blood (not recorded which). Every receptor here comes from a woman between 50 and 59 years old who had recovered from COVID-19.

This chain uses TRBV10-2 with TRBJ2-1; TRBD2 is a possible D gene (7 bases). This CDR3 contains 14 residues. V gave up 10 bases and J gave up 7 bases, with 20 bases separating them. CDR1 is WSHSY and CDR2 is SAAADI in the germline V gene. The CDR3 DNA follows: TGCGCCACAAGGGGGGGAGCGTCAGGGAATGAGCAGTTCTTC. It yields the protein CATRGGASGNEQFF.

There are a few counts of this clone. V and J are TRBV6-2 or TRBV6-3 and TRBJ2-7; 8 bases agree with TRBD1. The CDR3 loop spans 15 amino acids. V shed 2 bases and J 0 bases; nucleotides not matched to a gene: 3. CDR1 and CDR2 from the germline V gene are MNHEY and SVGEGT. The CDR3 is CASSYGDRSSYEQYF. The CDR3 DNA reads TGTGCCAGCAGTTACGGGGACAGGAGCTCCTACGAGCAGTACTTC.

This sequence joins TRBV19 and TRBJ2-7, with 8 positions matching TRBD2. The CDR3 is made up of 14 amino acids. The germline CDR1 and CDR2 sequences are LNHDA and SQIVND (reference sequence). Trimming cost V 3 bases and J 5 bases; bases outside gene matches: 6. The CDR3 is CASSIREGFHEQYF. The CDR3 DNA reads as TGTGCCAGTAGTATCCGGGAGGGCTTTCACGAGCAGTACTTC. Full variable domain (missing parts from reference TRBV19 and TRBJ2-7): DGGITQSPKYLFRKEGQNVTLSCEQNLNHDAMYWYRQDPGQGLRLIYYSQIVNDFQKGDIAEGYSVSREKKESFPLTVTSAQKNPTAFYLCASSIREGFHEQYFGPGTRLTVT.

This sequence joins TRBV10-3 and TRBJ1-3, with 7 bases that match TRBD1. The length of the CDR3 is 12 residues. V shed 11 bases and J 4 bases; nucleotides not matched to a gene: 5. Germline V CDR1 and CDR2: ENHRY, SYGVKD. The CDR3 loop reads CASGTAGNTIYF. The CDR3 coding sequence is TGTGCCTCTGGGACAGCCGGAAACACCATATATTTT.

The V gene is TRBV6-5, the J gene TRBJ2-1; possibly TRBD2 for D (6 bases). V was shortened by 2 bases and J by 4 bases, with 9 bases between the two germline ends. CDR1 and CDR2 (germline): MNHEY, SVGAGI. The CDR3 loop spans 14 amino acids. The CDR3 here is CASSYLGGYNEQFF. The CDR3 bases are TGTGCCAGCAGTTACCTCGGGGGTTACAATGAGCAGTTCTTC.

The chain recombines TRBV4-1 with TRBJ1-3, with a weak D call TRBD1 (5 bases). CDR1 is MGHRA, CDR2 YSYEKL, per germline. The CDR3 is 18 residues long. V dropped 0 bases and J dropped 0 bases, with 15 bases sitting between them. The CDR3 bases are TGCGCCAGCAGCCAAGATCGTATAGGGGCCAGCTCTGGAAACACCATATATTTT. Amino acid sequence: CASSQDRIGASSGNTIYF.

The genes are TRBV5-4 and TRBJ2-5, with TRBD1 matching over 8 bases. The CDR3 spans 14 residues. From germline, CDR1 is SGHNT and CDR2 YYREEE (reference sequence). V lost 5 bases to trimming and J lost 2 bases; unmatched junction nucleotides: 5. The chain's CDR3 is CASSQRQGQETQYF. The CDR3 DNA reads TGTGCCAGCAGTCAACGACAGGGGCAAGAGACCCAGTACTTC.

The V and J genes are TRBV2 and TRBJ2-7; TRBD2 agrees at 11 bases. J was trimmed by 2 bases and V by 11 bases; bases with no gene match: 8. CDR1 is SNHLY, CDR2 FYNNEI, per germline. This CDR3 is 14 amino acids long. The CDR3 nucleotides are TGTGCCGATGGAAGACTAGCGGGAACCTACGAGCAGTACTTC. Its protein product is CADGRLAGTYEQYF.

This clone was seen a single time. The genes are TRBV3-1 (or the pseudogene TRBV3-2) and TRBJ1-2; D unclear. Germline loops: CDR1 LGHDT, CDR2 YNNKEL (reference sequence). This CDR3 region has 14 residues. V was clipped by 1 base and J by 4 bases, with 10 bases between them. CDR3 residues: CASSQGLASYGYTF. Here the CDR3 DNA reads TGTGCCAGCAGCCAAGGGCTAGCTAGCTATGGCTACACCTTC.

The genes are TRBV2 and TRBJ2-3, with 10 bases lining up with TRBD2. The J segment lost 3 bases and the V segment lost 4 bases, leaving 4 bases of the junction unmatched. The CDR3 is 15 amino acids. Germline CDR1 and CDR2: SNHLY and FYNNEI. The CDR3 protein is CASSGETSGTDTQYF. The CDR3 bases are TGTGCCAGCAGTGGTGAGACTAGCGGGACAGATACGCAGTATTTT.

J is TRBJ2-1 and V is TRBV28, with 12 nucleotides matching TRBD2. The CDR3 runs to 15 residues. Germline CDR1 is MDHEN and CDR2 is SYDVKM. V dropped 4 bases and J dropped 9; count of bases not matched to a gene: 7. CDR3 nucleotides: TGTGCCAGCAGTTCACCGACTAGCGGGAGTTCTGAGCAGTTCTTC. This gives the protein CASSSPTSGSSEQFF.

For the CDR3, the DNA is TGTGCCAGCAGACTAGAGCACCCCTCCTACAATGAGCAGTTCTTC. It codes for CASRLEHPSYNEQFF. The chain couples TRBV5-5 to TRBJ2-1; maybe TRBD2 (5 bases). Germline V gene lookup returns CDR1 SGHKS and CDR2 YYEKEE (reference sequence). The CDR3 consists of 15 residues. V shed 5 bases and J shed 0 bases, with 12 bases lying between them.

This chain links TRBV4-1 with TRBJ2-7; D remains ambiguous. V was cut by 5 bases and J by 3 bases, with 20 bases left in between. Per germline, CDR1 MGHRA and CDR2 YSYEKL. The CDR3 runs 16 residues. The CDR3 sequence is CASSEIRADGDYEQYF. The CDR3 DNA is TGCGCCAGCAGCGAAATCCGAGCCGACGGAGACTACGAGCAGTACTTC.

The gene calls are TRBV27 and TRBJ2-3; tentative D call: TRBD2 (6 bases). The V end lost 3 bases, the J end lost 8 bases, and 12 bases lay between the germline ends. Germline CDR1 reads MNHEY; CDR2 reads SMNVEV (reference sequence). This CDR3 has 13 amino acids. DNA of the CDR3: TGTGCCAGCAGTTTTAGCGCGCGGGGTACGCAGTATTTT. Translated, it gives CASSFSARGTQYF.

CDR3 coding DNA: TGTGCCAGCAGCTTACGGGACAGCTACTCCGCGGCAACCTACGAGCAGTACTTC. This encodes CASSLRDSYSAATYEQYF. The rearrangement links TRBV28 to TRBJ2-7; 7 nucleotides agree with TRBD1. This CDR3 has 18 amino acids. Germline values: CDR1 MDHEN, CDR2 SYDVKM. After removal of 6 bases from V and 2 bases from J, the junction contained 19 bases not matched to a gene.